In this sample, the clone carrying this T cell receptor beta chain turned up a few times. Its target is not known. Time point noted: cycle 4 day 1 (C4D1), after 6 weeks of nivolumab. All patients relapsed after autologous stem cell transplantation, and brentuximab vedotin exposure varied. Profiling relied on immunoSEQ multiplex PCR, and the TCRdb table lists in-frame clones only, not all of them. The table lists tens of thousands of clones, nearly 90% of them singletons, with roughly 8.1% in the top ten. CDR3 length: 13 residues. The germline gives CDR1 MNHEY, CDR2 SMNVEV (reference sequence). The V end lost 3 bases, the J end lost 3 bases, and 8 bases lay between the germline ends. This sample is drawn from a study of PD-1 blockade in classical Hodgkin lymphoma. Overall study findings and caveats: The diversity seen at baseline in complete responders resembled that of newly diagnosed patients. TCR diversity in CD4+, not CD8+, cells rose significantly by C4D1.

This sequence was found in a human donor with classical Hodgkin lymphoma. The rearrangement uses TRBV27 and TRBJ1-1, with D possibly being TRBD1 (5 bases). Sequencing was performed on peripheral blood mononuclear cells (PBMCs), taken before the fourth cycle of nivolumab. CDR3: CASSFREHTEAFF. In nucleotides, the CDR3 is TGTGCCAGCAGTTTCAGGGAGCACACTGAAGCTTTCTTT.